This record covers a single T cell receptor (beta chain). The CDR3 has 13 amino acids. V was pared by 0 bases and J by 8 bases, with 13 bases between. CDR1 GTSNPN and CDR2 SVGIG come from the germline V gene (reference sequence). This entry comes from a study of CD8 T cells in Susac syndrome. RNA amounts of about 0.5 to 1 ug underwent reverse transcription with random hexamers. TCRdb re-analysed the immunoSEQ multiplex PCR reads in MiXCR, keeping a single row per CDR3 protein. The data hold about 150,000 distinct CDR3 sequences, with roughly 94% observed a single time. The material sequenced was CD8+ T cells from PBMCs. V usage is TRBV30 and J usage is TRBJ1-2, with D perhaps TRBD1 (5 bases). This sequence originates from a human donor with multiple sclerosis. CDR3 in amino acids: CAWSVGGARGYTF. The DNA for the CDR3 is TGTGCCTGGAGTGTAGGAGGGGCGCGGGGCTACACCTTC.